The 2 T cell receptor beta chains in this list originate from one sample, sequenced in a study of shared clonotypes between healthy human individuals. Cells designated naive CD8 were CD45RO-negative and were positively selected for CCR7, with terminally differentiated effector memory CD45RA+ cells excluded. Sequencing was performed with immunoSEQ multiplex PCR; in TCRdb, only in-frame clones are kept and a portion is missing. The sample lists hundreds of thousands of clones; around 96% were seen once. The sequenced material came from naive CD8+ T cells sorted from blood. The source of these receptors is a woman in her twenties or thirties in good health.

This clone was recorded once. CDR3 loop: CASGLVGVHSGNTIYF. In DNA, the CDR3 is TGTGCTAGTGGTTTGGTAGGGGTCCACTCTGGAAACACCATATATTTT. The chain is built from TRBV12-5 and TRBJ1-3; tentatively, D is TRBD1 (5 bases). V lost 0 bases and J lost 0, with 9 bases in between. The V gene's germline CDR1 is LGHNT and CDR2 FRNRAP. The CDR3 is 16 amino acids.

The chain combines TRBV7-9 with TRBJ2-7; 8 nucleotides match TRBD1. With V trimmed by 5 bases and J by 6 bases, 6 bases remained unmatched. In germline, CDR1 is SEHNR, CDR2 FQNEAQ (reference sequence). The CDR3 totals 13 residues. The CDR3 is CASSPRTGIEQYF. As DNA, the CDR3 is TGTGCCAGCAGCCCCCGGACAGGGATCGAGCAGTACTTC.